Below, 20 T cell receptor beta chains from the same sample are listed, as sequenced in a study of immune evolution from preneoplasia to lung adenocarcinoma. Only in-frame clones appear in the TCRdb table, and some are missing; sequencing was by immunoSEQ multiplex PCR. The data hold approximately 6,900 clones, with over 80% observed a single time. Sequencing used FFPE lung adenocarcinoma in situ tissue. The receptors derive from a donor at least 70 years old with lung adenocarcinoma.

The chain recombines TRBV27 with TRBJ1-3, with D uncertain. Trimming took off 3 bases at V and 4 bases at J, with 10 bases between the two ends. CDR1 and CDR2 (germline): MNHEY, SMNVEV (reference sequence). This CDR3 region has 14 residues. CDR3 protein: CASSFKGSGNTIYF. CDR3 nucleotide sequence: TGTGCCAGCAGTTTTAAGGGAAGCGGAAACACCATATATTTT.

The CDR3 nucleotides are TGCGCCAGCAGCCGCACCCCGACTATGTACCAAGAGACCCAGTACTTC. It encodes CASSRTPTMYQETQYF. V is TRBV5-1 and J is TRBJ2-5, with a tentative D call TRBD2 (5 bases). The CDR3 runs to 16 residues. Per germline, CDR1 SGHRS and CDR2 YFSETQ. The V end lost 4 bases, the J end lost 0 bases, and 16 bases lay between the germline ends.

This chain joins TRBV19 and TRBJ2-7, with 7 positions matching TRBD2. CDR3 length: 13 residues. V was pared by 3 bases and J by 5 bases, with 4 bases of the junction left unmatched. Germline CDR1 reads LNHDA; CDR2 reads SQIVND (reference sequence). The CDR3 reads CASSIGGSHEQYF. As DNA, the CDR3 is TGTGCCAGTAGTATCGGCGGGAGCCACGAGCAGTACTTC.

The chain is built from TRBV9 and TRBJ2-7; either TRBD1 or TRBD2 may fit D (6 bases each). This CDR3 spans 14 amino acids. V was clipped by 1 base and J by 5 bases, with 13 bases between them. Germline loops: CDR1 SGDLS, CDR2 YYNGEE. In DNA form, the CDR3 reads TGTGCCAGCAGCGTATTACAGGGAGGAGACGAGCAGTACTTC. It is translated as CASSVLQGGDEQYF.

The J gene is TRBJ2-7, the V gene TRBV21-1; TRBD1, the table's D call, lacks a check against the DNA. TRBV21-1 is labeled a pseudogene. This CDR3 is built from 15 residues. Here the CDR3 DNA reads TGTGCCAGCAGCCCGAAAGCCGACAGACCCTACGAGCAGTACTTC. Residues: CASSPKADRPYEQYF.

The chain carries TRBV21-1 and TRBJ2-5. TRBV21-1 is designated a pseudogene. CDR3 length equals 15 residues. The CDR3 DNA reads as TGTGCCAGCAGCAAAAGGGACGCACTAACGGAGACCCAGTACTTC. Its protein product is CASSKRDALTETQYF.

V usage is TRBV9 and J usage is TRBJ2-3, with unresolved D. This CDR3 comprises 15 residues. V was trimmed by 4 bases and J by 8 bases, leaving 20 bases between them. Germline CDR1 and CDR2: SGDLS and YYNGEE. CDR3 nucleotides: TGTGCCAGCAGCCCTCAACATGGACGGTCTGTTACGCAGTATTTT. Translation: CASSPQHGRSVTQYF. The variable domain in full, completed from reference TRBV9 and TRBJ2-3, reads DSGVTQTPKHLITATGQRVTLRCSPRSGDLSVYWYQQSLDQGLQFLIQYYNGEERAKGNILERFSAQQFPDLHSELNLSSLELGDSALYFCASSPQHGRSVTQYFGPGTRLTVL.

CDR3 sequence (DNA): TGTGCCAGCAGCAGATCCGGGACTCTTGTAGGGACAGATACGCAGTATTTT. This codes for CASSRSGTLVGTDTQYF. The rearrangement joins TRBV7-9 to TRBJ2-3; D perhaps matches TRBD2 (6 bases). This CDR3 spans 17 amino acids. V shed 5 bases and J shed 3 bases, with 21 bases lying between them. In germline, CDR1 is SEHNR, CDR2 FQNEAQ (reference sequence).

The V and J genes are TRBV10-1 and TRBJ2-3; 7 bases agree with TRBD1. The CDR3 consists of 15 residues. Germline values: CDR1 WNHNN, CDR2 SYGVQD (reference sequence). With V trimmed by 1 base and J by 4 bases, 5 bases remained unmatched. CDR3 nucleotide sequence: TGCGCCAGCAGTGAGTTAAGGGGGCGTCCAGATACGCAGTATTTT. This encodes CASSELRGRPDTQYF.

This clone was picked up a small number of times. The rearrangement uses TRBV29-1 and TRBJ2-1, with 8 bases matching TRBD2. The V segment lost 4 bases and the J segment 7 bases; nucleotides outside the gene matches: 18. CDR1 and CDR2 from the germline V gene are SQVTM and ANQGSEA. The CDR3 loop spans 17 amino acids. CDR3 in DNA: TGCAGCGTTGCCCTCTCAGCGGGAGCGCTAGGGGGGAATGAGCAGTTCTTC. This gives the protein CSVALSAGALGGNEQFF.

The CDR3 nucleotides read TGTGCCAGCAGCTTAGGGAGTAGTGAAGCTTTCTTT. Its protein product is CASSLGSSEAFF. The chain links TRBV7-9 to TRBJ1-1; D is undetermined. Germline CDR1 is SEHNR and CDR2 is FQNEAQ (reference sequence). Trimming removed 1 base from V and 7 bases from J, with 7 bases in between. CDR3 length: 12 amino acids.

This chain joins TRBV5-5 and TRBJ2-5, with TRBD2 matching over 7 bases. Germline-derived CDR1 and CDR2 are SGHKS and YYEKEE (reference sequence). This CDR3 has 17 amino acids. The V and J ends lost 1 base and 4 bases, in that order; junction bases with no gene match: 13. In DNA form, the CDR3 reads TGTGCCAGCAGCTTGCTTTGGGTGGCGGGAGTCAGAGAGACCCAGTACTTC. This encodes CASSLLWVAGVRETQYF.

In this sample, this clone turned up once. The chain links TRBV9 to TRBJ2-3; 9 bases are a match to TRBD2. The CDR3 totals 15 residues. The V segment lost 1 base and the J segment 6 bases; nucleotides outside the gene matches: 6. The V gene's germline CDR1 is SGDLS and CDR2 YYNGEE. CDR3 sequence: CASSVRAGGGDTQYF. Written as DNA, the CDR3 is TGTGCCAGCAGCGTACGAGCGGGAGGTGGGGATACGCAGTATTTT.

V is TRBV18 and J is TRBJ2-2; weak D call: TRBD2 (6 bases). V dropped 6 bases and J dropped 2 bases, with 16 bases sitting between them. This CDR3 is built from 16 residues. Germline CDR1 is KGHSH and CDR2 is LQKENI. The CDR3 nucleotides are TGTGCCAGCTCCCAACAAGGGACTGGAAACACCGGGGAGCTGTTTTTT. Its protein is CASSQQGTGNTGELFF.

The chain combines TRBV11-2 with TRBJ1-5, with TRBD1 matching over 12 bases. V was clipped by 0 bases and J by 4 bases; unmatched bases: 1. CDR1 SGHAT and CDR2 FQNNGV come from the germline V gene. The CDR3 spans 16 residues. This CDR3 is CASSLEGQGANQPQHF. The CDR3 DNA sequence: TGTGCCAGCAGCTTAGAGGGACAGGGGGCGAATCAGCCCCAGCATTTT.

This chain joins TRBV29-1 and TRBJ2-3; D ambiguous. Germline lookup yields CDR1 SQVTM and CDR2 ANQGSEA. This CDR3 contains 13 residues. Deletions cut 3 bases from V and 0 bases from J, with 7 bases between. The CDR3 DNA follows: TGCAGCGTTGATCAGGTTAGCACAGATACGCAGTATTTT. Translated, it gives CSVDQVSTDTQYF.

This chain joins TRBV9 and TRBJ2-3, with D hard to call. CDR3 size: 16 residues. Trimming left V 0 bases short and J 2 bases short, with 13 bases between. CDR1 and CDR2 (germline): SGDLS, YYNGEE. The CDR3 region is CASSVGPRPPTDTQYF. For the CDR3, the DNA is TGTGCCAGCAGCGTAGGTCCCAGGCCACCCACAGATACGCAGTATTTT.

The rearrangement joins TRBV4-2 to TRBJ1-4; 9 positions agree with TRBD1. Trimming took 3 bases from V and 5 from J; bases not matched to a gene: 4. Germline V gene data show CDR1 as LGHNA and CDR2 as YNFKEQ. This CDR3 is 15 amino acids long. The CDR3 sequence: CASSQEGQGNEKLFF. The DNA for the CDR3 is TGTGCCAGCAGCCAGGAGGGACAGGGAAATGAAAAACTGTTTTTT.

CDR3 bases: TGTGCCAGCAGTTACACCGGACTAGGGGGTGACACGCAGTATTTT. Translating it yields CASSYTGLGGDTQYF. The rearrangement uses TRBV6-5 and TRBJ2-3, with a possible D match to TRBD2 (7 bases). Trimming took off 2 bases at V and 9 bases at J, with 18 bases between the two ends. The CDR3 sequence is 15 residues long. CDR1 is MNHEY, CDR2 SVGAGI, per germline.

The J gene is TRBJ2-4, the V gene TRBV10-3, with a weak D call TRBD1 (7 bases). The V gene's germline CDR1 is ENHRY and CDR2 SYGVKD. Trimming left V 10 bases short and J 2 bases short, with 12 bases between. The CDR3 sequence is 13 residues long. The CDR3: CASGTDPKNIQYF. Here the CDR3 DNA reads TGTGCCAGCGGGACAGACCCCAAAAACATTCAGTACTTC.